This T cell receptor (beta chain) is drawn from a study of blood T cell repertoires in COVID-19. For the study at large: The cDNA or gDNA used as material had been derived from T cells, B-cell-depleted T cells, or PBMCs.

This table comes from immunoSEQ multiplex PCR, and its TCRdb copy is limited to in-frame clones, with some not included. The table has 40,000 to 45,000 clones, roughly 90% seen once. The ends lost 1 base at V and 0 bases at J; junction bases unmatched: 2. Germline V gives CDR1 SGHTA, CDR2 FQGNSA. The CDR3 totals 17 residues. The gene calls are TRBV7-2 and TRBJ2-6; TRBD2 matches 8 bases. Material for sequencing was peripheral blood. The receptor was derived from a human donor in a cohort sampled during active COVID-19. The CDR3 DNA follows: TGTGCCAGCAGCTTAGTCGGGGGGGACTCTGGGGCCAACGTCCTGACTTTC. This sequence encodes CASSLVGGDSGANVLTF.